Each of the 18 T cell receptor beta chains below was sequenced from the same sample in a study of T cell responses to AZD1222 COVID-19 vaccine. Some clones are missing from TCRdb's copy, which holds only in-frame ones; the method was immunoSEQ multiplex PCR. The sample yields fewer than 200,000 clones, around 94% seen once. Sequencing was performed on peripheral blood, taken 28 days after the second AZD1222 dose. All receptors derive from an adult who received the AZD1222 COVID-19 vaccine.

The CDR3 nucleotides read TGTGCCAGCAGAACCGGGTTAAACTATGGCTACACCTTC. Its protein is CASRTGLNYGYTF. The V gene is TRBV7-2, the J gene TRBJ1-2; D gene unclear. Germline V CDR1 and CDR2: SGHTA, FQGNSA. The CDR3 contains 13 residues. V lost 6 bases and J 2 bases, leaving 10 bases between the germline ends.

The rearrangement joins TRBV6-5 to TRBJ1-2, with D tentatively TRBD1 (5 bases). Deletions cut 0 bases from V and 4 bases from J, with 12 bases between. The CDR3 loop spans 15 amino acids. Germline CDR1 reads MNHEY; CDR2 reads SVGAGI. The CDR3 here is CASSYSLQATYGYTF. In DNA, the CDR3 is TGTGCCAGCAGTTACTCGTTACAGGCGACCTATGGCTACACCTTC.

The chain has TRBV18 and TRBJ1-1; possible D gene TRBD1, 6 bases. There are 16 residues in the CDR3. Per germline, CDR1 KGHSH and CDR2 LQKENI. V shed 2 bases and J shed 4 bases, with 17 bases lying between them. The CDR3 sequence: CASSPGRTGSLTEAFF. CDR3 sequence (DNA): TGTGCCAGCTCACCAGGCCGAACAGGGAGCCTCACTGAAGCTTTCTTT.

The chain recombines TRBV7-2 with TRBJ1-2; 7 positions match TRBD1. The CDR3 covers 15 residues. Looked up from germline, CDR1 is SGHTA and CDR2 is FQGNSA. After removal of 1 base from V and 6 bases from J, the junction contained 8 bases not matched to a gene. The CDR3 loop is CASSLDITGVDGYTF. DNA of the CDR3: TGTGCCAGCAGCTTAGATATTACAGGGGTTGATGGCTACACCTTC. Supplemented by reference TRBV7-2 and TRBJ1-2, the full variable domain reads GAGVSQSPSNKVTEKGKDVELRCDPISGHTALYWYRQSLGQGLEFLIYFQGNSAPDKSGLPSDRFSAERTGGSVSTLTIQRTQQEDSAVYLCASSLDITGVDGYTFGSGTRLTVV.

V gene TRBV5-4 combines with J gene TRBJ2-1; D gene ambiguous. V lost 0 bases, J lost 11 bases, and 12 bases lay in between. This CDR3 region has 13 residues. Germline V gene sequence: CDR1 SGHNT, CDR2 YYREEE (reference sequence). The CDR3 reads CASSLEGIVKQFF. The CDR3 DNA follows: TGTGCCAGCAGCTTGGAGGGTATAGTTAAGCAGTTCTTC.

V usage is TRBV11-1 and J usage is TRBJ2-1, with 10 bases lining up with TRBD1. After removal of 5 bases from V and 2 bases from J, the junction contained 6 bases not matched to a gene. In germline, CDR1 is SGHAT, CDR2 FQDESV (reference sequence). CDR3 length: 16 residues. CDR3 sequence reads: CASSSSGQGPYNEQFF. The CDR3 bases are TGTGCCAGCAGCAGTTCGGGACAGGGGCCCTACAATGAGCAGTTCTTC.

The CDR3 DNA sequence: TGTGCCAGTAGTATAGTGTTTCGCGGGGCCTACGAGCAGTACTTC. Its translation: CASSIVFRGAYEQYF. This chain joins TRBV19 and TRBJ2-7; possibly TRBD2 for D (6 bases). The CDR3 loop spans 15 amino acids. Trimming removed 1 base from V and 2 bases from J, with 12 bases in between. CDR1 is LNHDA, CDR2 SQIVND, per germline (reference sequence).

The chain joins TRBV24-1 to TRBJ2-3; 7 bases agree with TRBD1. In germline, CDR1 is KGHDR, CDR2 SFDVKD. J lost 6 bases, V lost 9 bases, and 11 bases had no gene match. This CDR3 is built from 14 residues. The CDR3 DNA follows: TGTGCCACCTCTTCGACAGGGACGGGGGATACGCAGTATTTT. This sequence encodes CATSSTGTGDTQYF.

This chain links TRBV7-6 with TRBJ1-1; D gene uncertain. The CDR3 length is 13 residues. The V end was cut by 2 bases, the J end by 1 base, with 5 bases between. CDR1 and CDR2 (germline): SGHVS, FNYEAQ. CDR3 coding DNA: TGTGCCAGCAGCTTATCAGGGAACACTGAAGCTTTCTTT. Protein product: CASSLSGNTEAFF.

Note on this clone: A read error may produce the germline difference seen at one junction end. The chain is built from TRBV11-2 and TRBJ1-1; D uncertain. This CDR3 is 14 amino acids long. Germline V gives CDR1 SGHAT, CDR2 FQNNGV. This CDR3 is CASTPGSLNTEAFF. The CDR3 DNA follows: TGTGCCAGCACCCCTGGGTCATTGAATACTGAAGCTTTCTTT.

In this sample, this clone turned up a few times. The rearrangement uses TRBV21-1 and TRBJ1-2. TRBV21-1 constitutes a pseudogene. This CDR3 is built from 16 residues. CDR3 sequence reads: CASSAIGGVANYGYTF. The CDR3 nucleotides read TGTGCCAGCAGCGCCATAGGAGGGGTTGCTAACTATGGCTACACCTTC.

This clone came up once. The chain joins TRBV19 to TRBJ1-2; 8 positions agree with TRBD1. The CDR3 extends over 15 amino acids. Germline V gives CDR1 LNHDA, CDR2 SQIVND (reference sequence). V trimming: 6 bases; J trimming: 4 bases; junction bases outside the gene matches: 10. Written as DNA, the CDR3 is TGTGCCAGTAGCCGGACAGGGACCGGGCTCTATGGCTACACCTTC. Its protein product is CASSRTGTGLYGYTF.

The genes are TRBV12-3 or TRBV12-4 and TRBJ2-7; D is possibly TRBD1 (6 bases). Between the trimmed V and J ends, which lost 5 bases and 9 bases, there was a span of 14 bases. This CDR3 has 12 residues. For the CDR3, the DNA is TGTGCCAGCAGTCTCTCCGGGACAAGGCAGTACTTC. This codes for CASSLSGTRQYF.

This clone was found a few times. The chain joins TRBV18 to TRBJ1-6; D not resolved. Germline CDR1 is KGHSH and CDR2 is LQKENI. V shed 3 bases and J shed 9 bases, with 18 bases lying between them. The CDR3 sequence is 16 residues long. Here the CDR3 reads CASSPLTLTEGSPLHF. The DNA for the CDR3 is TGTGCCAGCTCACCCCTGACACTGACCGAGGGTTCACCCCTCCACTTT.

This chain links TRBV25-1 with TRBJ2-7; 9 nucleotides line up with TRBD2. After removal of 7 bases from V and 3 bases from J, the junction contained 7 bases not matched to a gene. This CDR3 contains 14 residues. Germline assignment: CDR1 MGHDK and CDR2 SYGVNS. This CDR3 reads CASNPSGESYEQYF. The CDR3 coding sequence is TGTGCCAGCAATCCTAGCGGGGAGAGCTACGAGCAGTACTTC.

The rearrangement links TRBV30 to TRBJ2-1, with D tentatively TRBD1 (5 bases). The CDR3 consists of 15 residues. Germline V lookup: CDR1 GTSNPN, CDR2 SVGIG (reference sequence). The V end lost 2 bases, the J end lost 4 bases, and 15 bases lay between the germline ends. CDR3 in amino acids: CAWSRQRYNYNEQFF. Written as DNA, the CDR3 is TGTGCCTGGAGTAGACAGAGATATAATTACAATGAGCAGTTCTTC.

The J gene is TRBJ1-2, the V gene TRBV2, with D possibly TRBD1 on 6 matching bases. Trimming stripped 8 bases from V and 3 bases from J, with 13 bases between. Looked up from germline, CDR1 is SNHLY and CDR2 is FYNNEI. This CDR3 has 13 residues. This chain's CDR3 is CASQGNTDYGYTF. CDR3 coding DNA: TGTGCCAGCCAGGGGAATACCGACTATGGCTACACCTTC.

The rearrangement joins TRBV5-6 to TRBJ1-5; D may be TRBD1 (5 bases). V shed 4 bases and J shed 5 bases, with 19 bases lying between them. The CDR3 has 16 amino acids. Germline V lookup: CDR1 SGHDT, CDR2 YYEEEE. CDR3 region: CASSPDGGLGDQPQHF. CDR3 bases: TGTGCCAGCAGCCCGGATGGTGGGTTGGGGGATCAGCCCCAGCATTTT.